The clone carrying this T cell receptor beta chain was recorded a few times. Other nucleotide sequences in the sample specify the same CDR3. The source of the sample is a study of blood T cell repertoires in COVID-19. Some clones are missing from TCRdb's copy, which holds only in-frame ones; the method was immunoSEQ multiplex PCR. The data show fewer than 450,000 clones, more than 75% seen once. V was shortened by 0 bases and J by 3 bases, with 11 bases between the two germline ends. CDR3 size: 15 residues. Germline loops: CDR1 GTSNPN, CDR2 SVGIG (reference sequence). The receptor's source is a young woman who had recovered from COVID-19. Sequencing input: PBMCs or T cells enriched from blood (not recorded which). The J gene is TRBJ2-2, the V gene TRBV30; tentative D call: TRBD1 (6 bases). Here the CDR3 DNA reads TGTGCCTGGAGTGTACTGGCAGGGGACACCGGGGAGCTGTTTTTT. The encoded protein is CAWSVLAGDTGELFF.